The clone carrying this T cell receptor (beta chain) was seen repeatedly, ten times or more. The antigen remains undetermined. This sample is part of a study of read filtering for tumor transcriptome and immune sequencing. Study summary: Transcriptome libraries were built from DNase-treated RNA.

Findings and caveats of the study: Single-read clonotypes: 80% to 90% of IR-seq clonotypes (roughly 4% of reads), about 75% of RNA-seq clonotypes (roughly 49% of reads). Sorted CD138-negative bone marrow cells were not purified T cells. Correlation between methods rose after single-read clonotypes were removed.

Molecular barcoded adaptors covering alpha/delta and beta/gamma chains were used on 400 to 450 ng RNA. TCRdb fed the reads into MiXCR, producing one record per CDR3 protein. Of roughly 49,000 distinct CDR3 sequences in the sample, approximately 19% were seen once. The specimen sequenced was a population of CD138-negative cells sorted from bone marrow. The clonotype was recovered from a donor aged 40 or over with multiple myeloma.

CDR3 loop: CASSLGLAGTWQQFF. The CDR3 region has the DNA TGCGCCAGCAGCTTGGGTCTAGCGGGGACATGGCAGCAGTTCTTC. The chain employs TRBV5-1 and TRBJ2-1; 9 positions agree with TRBD2. Germline V gene data show CDR1 as SGHRS and CDR2 as YFSETQ. The CDR3 length is 15 residues. J lost 11 bases, V lost 0 bases, and 9 bases had no gene match.